This T cell receptor (beta chain) was recovered during a study of cytomegalovirus exposure and HLA in healthy donors. Overall study findings and caveats: Across donors, presence/absence analyses took sequencing depth to be roughly uniform. A prior analysis recorded that most TCR beta V segments were productive about 90% or about 30% of the time. TCR beta sequences numbering under 20,000 were associated with HLA alleles at 0.05 false discovery rate in a later analysis.

PCR employed 60 Vbeta and 13 Jbeta primers. Sequenced by immunoSEQ multiplex PCR; TCRdb stores in-frame clones only, minus some. The repertoire holds some 220,000 clones, with roughly 89% as singletons. Regarding this clone: No antigen is known for it.

This receptor was taken from a woman aged 18 to 35 in good health and CMV-seronegative. The sequencing input was PBMCs.

DNA of the CDR3: TGTGCCAGCAGTTACTCAAACAGATTTTATGGCTACACCTTC. Translated, it gives CASSYSNRFYGYTF. This rearrangement joins TRBV6-6 to TRBJ1-2; D is undetermined. Per germline, CDR1 MNHNY and CDR2 SVGAGI (reference sequence). Trimming shortened V by 0 bases and J by 5 bases, and 10 bases separated the two germline ends. The CDR3 spans 14 residues.